This T cell receptor (beta chain) was captured by sequencing in a study of blood T cell repertoires in COVID-19. The CDR3 is 14 amino acids. The germline CDR1 and CDR2 sequences are MDHEN and SYDVKM. V was trimmed by 3 bases and J by 4 bases, leaving 12 bases between them. This table comes from immunoSEQ multiplex PCR, and its TCRdb copy is limited to in-frame clones, with some not included. In the table there are some 100,000 clones, 88% of which are singletons. The V and J genes are TRBV28 and TRBJ1-2; D gene uncertain. The TCR comes from a woman aged 55-70 years with acute or convalescent COVID-19. The sample taken for sequencing was peripheral blood. This CDR3 reads CASSLVGGSYGYTF. In DNA, the CDR3 is TGTGCCAGCAGTTTGGTCGGAGGAAGCTATGGCTACACCTTC.